This passage covers 28 T cell receptor beta chains from one sample sequenced in a study of Graves' ophthalmopathy and Graves' hyperthyroidism. TCR beta CDR3 amplification used RNA transcripts. HTBI-primed RT-PCR formed the first round, and a multiplex PCR formed the second. TCRdb itself ran the multiplex PCR reads through MiXCR, one entry per CDR3 protein. The sample lists approximately 700,000 distinct CDR3 sequences, roughly 40% occurring once. The sequencing input was peripheral blood. All receptors come from an adult man with Graves' ophthalmopathy.

This clonotype was counted only a few times. The V and J genes are TRBV20-1 and TRBJ1-5; 8 bases align to TRBD1. CDR1 is DFQATT, CDR2 SNEGSKA, per germline (reference sequence). J lost 0 bases, V lost 3 bases, and 7 bases had no gene match. The CDR3 runs 16 residues. In DNA form, the CDR3 reads TGCAGTGCTAGGTCGACAGGGGTTTATAGCAATCAGCCCCAGCATTTT. Residues: CSARSTGVYSNQPQHF.

This clonotype has ten or more counts. The gene calls are TRBV15 and TRBJ1-1; no firm D call. This CDR3 has 13 residues. Germline CDR1 reads LNHNV; CDR2 reads YYDKDF (reference sequence). Trimming pared 0 bases from V and 7 bases from J, leaving 9 bases between. The CDR3 loop is CATSRERQSEAFF. CDR3 in DNA: TGTGCCACCAGCAGAGAGAGACAAAGTGAAGCTTTCTTT.

J is TRBJ1-2 and V is TRBV2, with TRBD1 matching 7 bases. The junction had 4 bases not matched to a gene; V was cut back by 4 bases and J by 2 bases. Germline CDR1 is SNHLY and CDR2 is FYNNEI. This CDR3 has 14 amino acids. The CDR3 DNA is TGTGCCAGCAGTGCAGGGGGGGCCAACTATGGCTACACCTTC. Translated: CASSAGGANYGYTF.

This clonotype was counted ten times or more. The chain recombines TRBV2 with TRBJ1-5, with D possibly being TRBD1 (6 bases). Trimming removed 5 bases from V and 5 bases from J, with 10 bases in between. The CDR3 has 13 residues. The germline V gene encodes CDR1 SNHLY and CDR2 FYNNEI. CDR3 DNA sequence: TGTGCCAGCAGTTCACAGGGATATCAGCCCCAGCATTTT. Encoded protein: CASSSQGYQPQHF.

This clonotype has only a few counts. V is TRBV5-1 and J is TRBJ1-6; tentative D call: TRBD1 (6 bases). V was shortened by 0 bases and J by 10 bases, with 17 bases between the two germline ends. The CDR3 length is 16 residues. Germline V CDR1 and CDR2: SGHRS, YFSETQ. In DNA, the CDR3 is TGCGCCAGCAGCTTGGCGGGACACTCTAGAAGCTCACCCCTCCACTTT. Translating gives CASSLAGHSRSSPLHF.

This chain connects TRBV2 to TRBJ2-5; 10 nucleotides line up with TRBD1. Trimming cost V 3 bases and J 7 bases; bases outside gene matches: 8. Germline CDR1 SNHLY, CDR2 FYNNEI. The CDR3 extends over 15 amino acids. This CDR3 is CASSEGDRGLGTQYF. In DNA, the CDR3 is TGTGCCAGCAGTGAGGGGGACAGGGGATTGGGGACCCAGTACTTC.

This clonotype occurred many times. The chain employs TRBV11-2 and TRBJ1-1; D not resolved. The CDR3 spans 13 residues. V was cut by 6 bases and J by 4 bases, with 12 bases left in between. Germline CDR1 reads SGHAT; CDR2 reads FQNNGV. CDR3 sequence: CASRKGVGTEAFF. The CDR3 nucleotides read TGTGCCAGCAGGAAAGGAGTGGGCACTGAAGCTTTCTTT.

J is TRBJ2-6 and V is TRBV9; 7 bases line up with TRBD2. The CDR3 loop spans 15 amino acids. J lost 9 bases, V lost 5 bases, and 11 bases had no gene match. The germline gives CDR1 SGDLS, CDR2 YYNGEE. The chain's CDR3 is CASSLFGREGNVLTF. For the CDR3, the DNA is TGTGCCAGCAGTTTGTTTGGCAGGGAGGGCAACGTCCTGACTTTC.

This clonotype was picked up a small number of times. This chain uses TRBV7-9 with TRBJ2-2, with D perhaps TRBD2 (5 bases). The CDR3 length is 16 residues. V shed 5 bases and J shed 4 bases, with 17 bases lying between them. Germline loops: CDR1 SEHNR, CDR2 FQNEAQ (reference sequence). The CDR3 loop is CASSPRTFKITGELFF. CDR3 in DNA: TGTGCCAGCAGCCCACGGACTTTCAAAATCACCGGGGAGCTGTTTTTT.

About this clonotype: This may arise from a read error, as a much more abundant clone is one base away. The chain combines TRBV10-3 with TRBJ1-6; 10 positions match TRBD1. This CDR3 comprises 14 residues. The germline gives CDR1 ENHRY, CDR2 SYGVKD. V shed 6 bases, J shed 10 bases, and the junction held 6 bases outside the gene matches. The CDR3 DNA reads as TGTGCCATCAGCGCGGGGACAGGGGAATCACCCCTCCACTTT. It translates to CAISAGTGESPLHF.

The CDR3 loop is CSISMNTEAFF. The CDR3, as DNA: TGCAGCATCAGCATGAACACTGAAGCTTTCTTT. The V and J genes are TRBV29-1 and TRBJ1-1; D gene ambiguous. Germline CDR1 SQVTM, CDR2 ANQGSEA. V shed 8 bases and J shed 0 bases, with 7 bases lying between them. The CDR3 has 11 residues.

At least ten counts were recorded for this clonotype. The chain couples TRBV20-1 to TRBJ1-5, with D possibly TRBD1 on 5 matching bases. The CDR3 consists of 15 residues. Germline CDR1 and CDR2: DFQATT and SNEGSKA (reference sequence). Between the trimmed V and J ends, which lost 6 bases and 0 bases, there was a span of 15 bases. The CDR3 here is CSAMETDYSNQPQHF. The CDR3 region has the DNA TGCAGTGCCATGGAGACAGATTATAGCAATCAGCCCCAGCATTTT.

This clonotype was observed many times. The V gene is TRBV7-9, the J gene TRBJ1-2, with 8 nucleotides matching TRBD1. V trimming: 3 bases; J trimming: 8 bases; junction bases outside the gene matches: 8. The CDR3 spans 14 residues. CDR1 SEHNR and CDR2 FQNEAQ come from the germline V gene (reference sequence). The CDR3 nucleotides are TGTGCCAGCAGCTTTACCGACAGGGGACAAGGCTACACCTTC. Translated, it gives CASSFTDRGQGYTF.

This chain links TRBV10-3 with TRBJ2-5; TRBD2 agrees at 7 bases. V gave up 8 bases and J gave up 4 bases; unmatched junction bases: 7. Germline V gene lookup returns CDR1 ENHRY and CDR2 SYGVKD. The CDR3 sequence is 13 residues long. DNA for the CDR3: TGTGCCATCGGAACGGGGGGTGGAGAGACCCAGTACTTC. Its translation is CAIGTGGGETQYF.

This clonotype was counted only a few times. The chain has TRBV24-1 and TRBJ2-7, with a weak D call TRBD1 (6 bases). The CDR3 consists of 12 residues. Germline-derived CDR1 and CDR2 are KGHDR and SFDVKD. V was pared by 3 bases and J by 6 bases, with 8 bases between. The CDR3 protein is CATSDTGTEQYF. The CDR3 nucleotides are TGTGCCACCAGTGATACAGGGACCGAGCAGTACTTC.

V and J are TRBV2 and TRBJ1-6; D unresolved. CDR1 and CDR2 from the germline V gene are SNHLY and FYNNEI. V was pared by 2 bases and J by 17 bases, with 19 bases between. The CDR3 runs to 14 residues. The CDR3 nucleotides are TGTGCCAGCAGTGAATCTGGGCAGACCTCGCCCGTCCACTTT. Translation: CASSESGQTSPVHF. The full variable domain, its missing parts supplied by reference TRBV2 and TRBJ1-6, is EPEVTQTPSHQVTQMGQEVILRCVPISNHLYFYWYRQILGQKVEFLVSFYNNEISEKSEIFDDQFSVERPDGSNFTLKIRSTKLEDSAMYFCASSESGQTSPVHFGNGTRLTVT.

In this sample, this clonotype turned up many times. The V and J genes are TRBV7-9 and TRBJ2-5; possible D gene TRBD1, 6 bases. Trimming cost V 5 bases and J 0 bases, with 10 bases left between them. The CDR3 totals 14 residues. The germline V gene has CDR1 SEHNR and CDR2 FQNEAQ (reference sequence). CDR3 DNA sequence: TGTGCCAGCAGCCCCGACAGGAACCAAGAGACCCAGTACTTC. This translates into CASSPDRNQETQYF.

This clonotype turned up a few times. At one of its ends the junction is not consistent with the germline gene, which may arise from a read error. V gene TRBV7-9 combines with J gene TRBJ2-6; TRBD2 is a possible D gene (5 bases). This CDR3 spans 17 amino acids. Germline-derived CDR1 and CDR2 are SEHNR and FQNEAQ (reference sequence). The DNA of the CDR3 is TGCGCCAGCAGCCAAGATCTGAGGGTCTCTGGGGCCAACGTCCTGACTTTC. Translation gives CASSQDLRVSGANVLTF.

In its sample, this clonotype was seen many times. V is TRBV2 and J is TRBJ1-2; D is perhaps TRBD1 (5 bases). This CDR3 is 12 amino acids long. Germline-derived CDR1 and CDR2 are SNHLY and FYNNEI. Trimming stripped 4 bases from V and 4 bases from J, with 7 bases between. DNA for the CDR3: TGTGCCAGCAGTGGGGGGGGCTATGGCTACACCTTC. It is translated as CASSGGGYGYTF.

This sequence joins TRBV13 and TRBJ2-5; unclear D gene. The end of the DNA aligns better with TRBJ2-7, so the J call may be wrong. The CDR3 is 13 amino acids. CDR1 PRHDT and CDR2 FYEKMQ come from the germline V gene (reference sequence). The CDR3 is CASSHGRTYEQYF. CDR3 coding DNA: TGTGCCAGCAGCCACGGACGGACCTACGAGCAGTACTTC.

The chain joins TRBV20-1 to TRBJ1-4; 7 bases line up with TRBD1. The V gene end was trimmed by 5 bases and the J gene end by 0 bases; junction bases not matched to a gene: 9. Germline V gives CDR1 DFQATT, CDR2 SNEGSKA (reference sequence). There are 16 residues in the CDR3. The CDR3 loop is CSAGDSRLPTNEKLFF. The CDR3 DNA sequence: TGCAGTGCTGGGGACAGCAGACTCCCAACTAATGAAAAACTGTTTTTT.

This rearrangement joins TRBV28 to TRBJ1-1; a weak D match, TRBD1 (5 bases). The germline CDR1 and CDR2 sequences are MDHEN and SYDVKM. Trimming pared 8 bases from V and 1 base from J, leaving 14 bases between. This CDR3 contains 14 residues. The CDR3 coding sequence is TGTGCCAGCGTATTGGCAGGGAAGAACACTGAAGCTTTCTTT. Protein product: CASVLAGKNTEAFF.

Many counts were recorded for this clonotype. V usage is TRBV7-8 and J usage is TRBJ2-7, with D unresolved. Germline-derived CDR1 and CDR2 are SGHVS and FQNEAQ. This CDR3 spans 13 amino acids. Trimming left V 1 base short and J 1 base short, with 5 bases between. The CDR3 is CASSLGHSYEQYF. In DNA form, the CDR3 reads TGTGCCAGCAGCTTAGGACATTCCTACGAGCAGTACTTC. The variable domain in full, with the rest retrieved from reference TRBV7-8 and TRBJ2-7, is GAGVSQSPRYKVAKRGQDVALRCDPISGHVSLFWYQQALGQGPEFLTYFQNEAQLDKSGLPSDRFFAERPEGSVSTLKIQRTQQEDSAVYLCASSLGHSYEQYFGPGTRLTVT.

This clonotype came up many times. V and J are TRBV10-3 and TRBJ2-7; 8 bases line up with TRBD1. The CDR3 has 13 amino acids. Germline CDR1 reads ENHRY; CDR2 reads SYGVKD. J was trimmed by 0 bases and V by 6 bases; bases with no gene match: 1. The CDR3 sequence: CAIRDRGSYEQYF. The DNA of the CDR3 is TGTGCCATCAGAGACAGGGGCTCCTACGAGCAGTACTTC.

The rearrangement joins TRBV25-1 to TRBJ2-7, with TRBD1 matching over 9 bases. The CDR3 has 14 residues. The germline CDR1 and CDR2 sequences are MGHDK and SYGVNS. Trimming cost V 4 bases and J 5 bases; bases outside gene matches: 6. CDR3 amino acids: CASSAPGQGNEQYF. The CDR3 DNA reads TGTGCCAGCAGTGCACCGGGACAGGGCAACGAGCAGTACTTC.

This chain joins TRBV29-1 and TRBJ1-6; a possible D gene is TRBD1 (5 bases). V was cut by 7 bases and J by 7 bases, with 8 bases left in between. Germline CDR1 reads SQVTM; CDR2 reads ANQGSEA. The CDR3 is 11 residues long. In DNA form, the CDR3 reads TGCAGCGAGGGACGAAATTCACCCCTCCACTTT. Its translation is CSEGRNSPLHF.

The gene calls are TRBV29-1 and TRBJ2-5, with 8 positions matching TRBD1. The CDR3 contains 12 residues. Germline CDR1 and CDR2: SQVTM and ANQGSEA. V gave up 4 bases and J gave up 4 bases; unmatched junction bases: 2. The CDR3 bases are TGCAGCGTTGGACAGGGGACAGAGACCCAGTACTTC. The encoded protein is CSVGQGTETQYF.

DNA of the CDR3: TGCAGCGTTTGGTCAACCCACGGGACAGGGAACACTGAAGCTTTCTTT. Translation gives CSVWSTHGTGNTEAFF. V is TRBV29-1 and J is TRBJ1-1; 8 bases agree with TRBD1. Germline CDR1 reads SQVTM; CDR2 reads ANQGSEA. V shed 5 bases and J 1 base; nucleotides not matched to a gene: 12. The CDR3 consists of 16 residues.